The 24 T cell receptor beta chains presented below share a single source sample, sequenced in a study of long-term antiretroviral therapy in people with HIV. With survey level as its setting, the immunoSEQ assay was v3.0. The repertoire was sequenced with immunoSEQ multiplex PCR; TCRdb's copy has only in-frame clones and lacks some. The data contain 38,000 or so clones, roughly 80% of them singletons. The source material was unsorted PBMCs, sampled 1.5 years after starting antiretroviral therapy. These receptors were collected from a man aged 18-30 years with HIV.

The CDR3 bases are TGTGCCAGCACCCTGGACAGGGGTGACGAGCAGTACTTC. It encodes CASTLDRGDEQYF. V gene TRBV11-2 combines with J gene TRBJ2-7; TRBD1 agrees at 9 bases. Germline V gene sequence: CDR1 SGHAT, CDR2 FQNNGV. The CDR3 covers 13 residues. J was trimmed by 5 bases and V by 7 bases; bases with no gene match: 6. Together with reference TRBV11-2 and TRBJ2-7, the CDR3 gives the full variable domain: EAGVAQSPRYKIIEKRQSVAFWCNPISGHATLYWYQQILGQGPKLLIQFQNNGVVDDSQLPKDRFSAERLKGVDSTLKIQPAKLEDSAVYLCASTLDRGDEQYFGPGTRLTVT.

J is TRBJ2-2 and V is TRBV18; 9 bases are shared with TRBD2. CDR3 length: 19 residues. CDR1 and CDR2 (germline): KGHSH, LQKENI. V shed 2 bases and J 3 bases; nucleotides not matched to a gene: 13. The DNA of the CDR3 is TGTGCCAGCTCACCAGGGAATAGCGGGAGACCGGGGCACACCGGGGAGCTGTTTTTT. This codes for CASSPGNSGRPGHTGELFF.

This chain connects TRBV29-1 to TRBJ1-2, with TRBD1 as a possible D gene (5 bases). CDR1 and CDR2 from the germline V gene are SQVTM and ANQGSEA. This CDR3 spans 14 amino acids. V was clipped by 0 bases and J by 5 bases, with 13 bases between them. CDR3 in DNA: TGCAGCGTTGAAGATGCGGCCAGGGCGTATGGCTACACCTTC. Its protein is CSVEDAARAYGYTF.

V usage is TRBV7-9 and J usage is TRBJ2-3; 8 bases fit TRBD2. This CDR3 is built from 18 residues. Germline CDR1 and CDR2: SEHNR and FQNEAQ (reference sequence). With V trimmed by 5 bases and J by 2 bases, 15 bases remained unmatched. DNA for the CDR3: TGTGCCAGCAGCCCCGCGTTAGGGCGGGAGGTAGACACAGATACGCAGTATTTT. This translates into CASSPALGREVDTDTQYF.

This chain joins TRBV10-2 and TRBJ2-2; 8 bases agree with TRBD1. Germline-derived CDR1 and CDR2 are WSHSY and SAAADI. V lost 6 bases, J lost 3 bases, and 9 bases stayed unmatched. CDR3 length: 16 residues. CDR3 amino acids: CASRDRTGLDTGELFF. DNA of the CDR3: TGCGCCAGCAGAGACCGGACAGGGCTCGACACCGGGGAGCTGTTTTTT.

The DNA of the CDR3 is TGTGCCAGCAGCCTCTTCCGACACTCCTACGAGCAGTACTTC. Protein sequence: CASSLFRHSYEQYF. The chain is built from TRBV7-2 and TRBJ2-7; D unresolved. This CDR3 is 14 amino acids long. Germline values: CDR1 SGHTA, CDR2 FQGNSA. Trimming stripped 5 bases from V and 0 bases from J, with 11 bases between. Looking up the rest from reference TRBV7-2 and TRBJ2-7 gives the full variable domain: GAGVSQSPSNKVTEKGKDVELRCDPISGHTALYWYRQSLGQGLEFLIYFQGNSAPDKSGLPSDRFSAERTGGSVSTLTIQRTQQEDSAVYLCASSLFRHSYEQYFGPGTRLTVT.

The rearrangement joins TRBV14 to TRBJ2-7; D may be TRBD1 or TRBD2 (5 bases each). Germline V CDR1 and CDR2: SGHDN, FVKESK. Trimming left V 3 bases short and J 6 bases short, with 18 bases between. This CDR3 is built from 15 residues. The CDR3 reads CASSQFGGLGVEQYF. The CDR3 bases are TGTGCCAGCAGCCAGTTTGGGGGTCTGGGGGTCGAGCAGTACTTC.

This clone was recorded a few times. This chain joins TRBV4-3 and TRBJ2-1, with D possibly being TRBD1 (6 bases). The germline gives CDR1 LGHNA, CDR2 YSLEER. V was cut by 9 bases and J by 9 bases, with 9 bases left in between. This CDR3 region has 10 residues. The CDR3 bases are TGCGCCAGAGGACAGAGTGAGCAGTTCTTC. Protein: CARGQSEQFF.

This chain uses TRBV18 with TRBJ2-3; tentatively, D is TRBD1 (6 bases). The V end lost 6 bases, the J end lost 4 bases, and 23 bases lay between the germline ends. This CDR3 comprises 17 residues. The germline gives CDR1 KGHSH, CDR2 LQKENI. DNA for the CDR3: TGTGCCAGCTCGCTGGAACAGGGAAAAGGAGCGGCAGATACGCAGTATTTT. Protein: CASSLEQGKGAADTQYF.

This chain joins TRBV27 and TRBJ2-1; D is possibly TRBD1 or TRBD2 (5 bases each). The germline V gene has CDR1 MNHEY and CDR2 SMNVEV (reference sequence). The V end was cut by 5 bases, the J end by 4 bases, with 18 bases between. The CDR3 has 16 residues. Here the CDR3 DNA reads TGTGCCAGCAGTGCGTGGGGGAGCGGAAATTACAATGAGCAGTTCTTC. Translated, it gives CASSAWGSGNYNEQFF.

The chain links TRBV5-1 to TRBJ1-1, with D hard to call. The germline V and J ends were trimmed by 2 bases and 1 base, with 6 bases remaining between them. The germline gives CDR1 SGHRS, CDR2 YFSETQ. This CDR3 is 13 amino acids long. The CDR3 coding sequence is TGCGCCAGCAGCTTCGAGCGGAACACTGAAGCTTTCTTT. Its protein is CASSFERNTEAFF.

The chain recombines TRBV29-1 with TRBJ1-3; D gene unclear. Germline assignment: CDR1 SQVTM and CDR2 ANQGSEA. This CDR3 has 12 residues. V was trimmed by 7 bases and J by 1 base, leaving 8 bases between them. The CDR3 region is CSAAKSGNTIYF. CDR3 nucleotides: TGCAGCGCAGCCAAATCTGGAAACACCATATATTTT.

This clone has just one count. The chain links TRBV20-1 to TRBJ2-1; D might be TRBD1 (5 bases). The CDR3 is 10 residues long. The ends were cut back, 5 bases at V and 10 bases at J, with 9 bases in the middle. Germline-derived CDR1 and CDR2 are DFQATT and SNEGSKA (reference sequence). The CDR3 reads CSAPGREQFF. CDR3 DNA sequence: TGCAGTGCTCCAGGGCGGGAGCAGTTCTTC.

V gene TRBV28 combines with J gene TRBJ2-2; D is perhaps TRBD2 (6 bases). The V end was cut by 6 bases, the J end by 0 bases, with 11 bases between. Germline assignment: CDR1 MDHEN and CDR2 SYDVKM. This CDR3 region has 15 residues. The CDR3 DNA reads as TGTGCCAGCAGCTCGGGAGCCGCGAACACCGGGGAGCTGTTTTTT. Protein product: CASSSGAANTGELFF.

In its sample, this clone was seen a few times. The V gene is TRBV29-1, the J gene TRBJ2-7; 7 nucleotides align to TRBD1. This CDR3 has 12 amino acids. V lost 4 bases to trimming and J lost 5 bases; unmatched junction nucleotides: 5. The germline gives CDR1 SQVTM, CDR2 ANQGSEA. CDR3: CSVADRVDEQYF. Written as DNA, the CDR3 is TGCAGCGTTGCCGACAGGGTGGACGAGCAGTACTTC.

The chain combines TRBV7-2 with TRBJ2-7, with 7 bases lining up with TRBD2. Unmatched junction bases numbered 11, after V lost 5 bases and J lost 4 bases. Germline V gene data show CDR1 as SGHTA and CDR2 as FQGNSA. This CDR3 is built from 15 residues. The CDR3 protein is CASSPTSTKPYEQYF. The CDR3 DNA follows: TGTGCCAGCAGCCCGACTAGCACCAAACCTTACGAGCAGTACTTC.

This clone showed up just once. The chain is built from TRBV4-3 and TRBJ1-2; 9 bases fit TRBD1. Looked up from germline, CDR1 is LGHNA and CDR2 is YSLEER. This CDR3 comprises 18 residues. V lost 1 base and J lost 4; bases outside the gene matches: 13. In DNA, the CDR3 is TGCGCCAGCAGCCAAGTGGTGGGACAGGGTGTTTTTGGCTATGGCTACACCTTC. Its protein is CASSQVVGQGVFGYGYTF.

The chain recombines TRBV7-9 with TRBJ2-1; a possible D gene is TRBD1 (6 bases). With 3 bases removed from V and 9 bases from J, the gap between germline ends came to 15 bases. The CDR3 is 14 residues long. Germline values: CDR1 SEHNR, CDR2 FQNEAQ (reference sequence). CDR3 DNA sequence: TGTGCCAGCAGCTTTGGGGGCTACAGTGGTGAGCAGTTCTTC. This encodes CASSFGGYSGEQFF.

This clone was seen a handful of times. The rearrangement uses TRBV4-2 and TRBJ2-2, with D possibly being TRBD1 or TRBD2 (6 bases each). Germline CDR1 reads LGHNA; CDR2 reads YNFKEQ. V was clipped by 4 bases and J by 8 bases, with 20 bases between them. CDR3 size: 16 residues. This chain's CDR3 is CASSRGGLNMFGELFF. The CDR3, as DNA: TGTGCCAGCAGCCGAGGGGGACTGAATATGTTTGGGGAGCTGTTTTTT.

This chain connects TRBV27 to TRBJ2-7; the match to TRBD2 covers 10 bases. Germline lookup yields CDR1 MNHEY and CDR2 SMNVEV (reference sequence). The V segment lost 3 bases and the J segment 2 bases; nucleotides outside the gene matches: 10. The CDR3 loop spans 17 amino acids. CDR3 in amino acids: CASSFYTTSGAAYEQYF. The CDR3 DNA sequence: TGTGCCAGCAGTTTCTATACCACTAGCGGGGCCGCCTACGAGCAGTACTTC.

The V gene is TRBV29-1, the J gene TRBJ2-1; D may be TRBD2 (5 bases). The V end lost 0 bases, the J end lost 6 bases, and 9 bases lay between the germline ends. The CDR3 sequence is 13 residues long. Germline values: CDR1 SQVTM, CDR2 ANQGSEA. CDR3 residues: CSVEEGSANEQFF. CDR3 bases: TGCAGCGTTGAAGAGGGGAGCGCCAATGAGCAGTTCTTC.

The CDR3 spells CATSPGDRVPYEQYF. The CDR3 DNA reads as TGTGCCACCTCCCCCGGGGACAGGGTGCCATACGAGCAGTACTTC. The chain couples TRBV27 to TRBJ2-7, with TRBD1 matching 9 bases. V trimming: 10 bases; J trimming: 4 bases; junction bases outside the gene matches: 14. Germline values: CDR1 MNHEY, CDR2 SMNVEV (reference sequence). This CDR3 contains 15 residues.

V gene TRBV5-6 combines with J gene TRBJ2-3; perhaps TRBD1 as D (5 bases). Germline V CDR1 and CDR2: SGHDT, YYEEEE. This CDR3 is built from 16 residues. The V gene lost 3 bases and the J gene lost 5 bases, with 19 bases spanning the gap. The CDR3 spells CASSSMTRAGKDTQYF. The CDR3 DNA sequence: TGTGCCAGCAGCTCTATGACCCGGGCAGGGAAAGATACGCAGTATTTT.

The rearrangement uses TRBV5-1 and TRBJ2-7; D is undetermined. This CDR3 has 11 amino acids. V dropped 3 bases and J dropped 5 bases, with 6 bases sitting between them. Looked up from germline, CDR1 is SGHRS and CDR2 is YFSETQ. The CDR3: CASSWSNEQYF. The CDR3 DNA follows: TGCGCCAGCAGCTGGTCCAACGAGCAGTACTTC.